This T cell receptor beta chain was identified in a study of human T cells and chemical hapten exposure. Time point meaning: pre-sensitization, week 0. Treatment noted: therapeutic diphenylcyclopropenone sensitization with weekly scalp DPC. Trimming stripped 3 bases from V and 1 base from J, with 5 bases between. The CDR3 totals 13 residues. TCRdb re-called the RACE reads through MiXCR, storing one row per CDR3 protein. The table lists 62,000 or so distinct CDR3 sequences, approximately 10% of them singletons. This clonotype was sampled from a woman aged 45-60 years with alopecia areata. Some clones in this sample may be carry-over from other donors' samples. The rearrangement links TRBV12-3 or TRBV12-4 to TRBJ2-3; no clear D gene. The material sequenced was whole blood, taken in connection with sensitization to the hapten diphenylcyclopropenone (DPC). This CDR3 is CASSFRRTDTQYF. CDR3 coding DNA: TGTGCCAGCAGTTTTAGGCGCACAGATACGCAGTATTTT.